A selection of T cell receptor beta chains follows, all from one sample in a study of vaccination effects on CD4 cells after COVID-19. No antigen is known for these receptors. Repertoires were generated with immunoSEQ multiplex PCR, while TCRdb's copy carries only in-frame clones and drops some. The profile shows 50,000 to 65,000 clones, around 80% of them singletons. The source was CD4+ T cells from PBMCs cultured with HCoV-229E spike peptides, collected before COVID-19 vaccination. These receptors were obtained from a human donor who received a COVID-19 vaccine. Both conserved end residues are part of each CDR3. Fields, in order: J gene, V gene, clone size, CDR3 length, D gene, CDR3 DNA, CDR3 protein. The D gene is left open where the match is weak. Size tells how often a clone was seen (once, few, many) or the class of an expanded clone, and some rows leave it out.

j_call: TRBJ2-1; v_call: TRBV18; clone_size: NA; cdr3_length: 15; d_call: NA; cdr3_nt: TGTGCCAGCTCACCTAGCGGCTTCTCCTACAATGAGCAGTTCTTC; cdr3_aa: CASSPSGFSYNEQFF
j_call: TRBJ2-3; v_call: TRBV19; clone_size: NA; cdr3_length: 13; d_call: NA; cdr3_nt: TGTGCCAGTAGAAAGACGGGGACAGATACGCAGTATTTT; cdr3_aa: CASRKTGTDTQYF
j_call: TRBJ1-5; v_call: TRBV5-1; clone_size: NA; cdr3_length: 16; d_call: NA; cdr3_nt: TGCGCCAGCAGCTTGGGGGCGGGATCGGGCAATCAGCCCCAGCATTTT; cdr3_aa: CASSLGAGSGNQPQHF
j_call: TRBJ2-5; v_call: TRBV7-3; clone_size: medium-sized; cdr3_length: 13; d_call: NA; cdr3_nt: TGTGCCAGCAGTCGCGGACAGCTAGAGACCCAGTACTTC; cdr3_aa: CASSRGQLETQYF
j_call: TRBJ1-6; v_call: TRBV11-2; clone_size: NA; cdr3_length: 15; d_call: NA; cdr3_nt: TGTGCCAGCAGTAACATACAGATTGGGAATTCACCCCTCCACTTT; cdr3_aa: CASSNIQIGNSPLHF
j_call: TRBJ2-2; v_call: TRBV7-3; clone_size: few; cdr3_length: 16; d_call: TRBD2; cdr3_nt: TGTGCCAGCAGCTTAATTGCGGGGGCGAACACCGGGGAGCTGTTTTTT; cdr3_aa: CASSLIAGANTGELFF
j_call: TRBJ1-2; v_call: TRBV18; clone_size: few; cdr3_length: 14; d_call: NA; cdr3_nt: TGTGCCAGCTCACCCTCTTCTGGCAACTATGGCTACACCTTC; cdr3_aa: CASSPSSGNYGYTF
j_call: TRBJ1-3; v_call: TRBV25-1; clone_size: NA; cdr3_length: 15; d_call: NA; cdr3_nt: TGTGCCAGCAGTGAATCACTGGCCTCTGGAAACACCATATATTTT; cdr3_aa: CASSESLASGNTIYF
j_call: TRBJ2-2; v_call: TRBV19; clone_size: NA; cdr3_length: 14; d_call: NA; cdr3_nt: TGTGCCAGTAGAACACTATCGAACACCGGGGAGCTGTTTTTT; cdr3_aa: CASRTLSNTGELFF
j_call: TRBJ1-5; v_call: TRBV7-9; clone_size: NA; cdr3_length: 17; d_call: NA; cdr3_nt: TGTGCCAGCAGCTTATTTGGGGCAGGGGATCTTCATCAGCCCCAGCATTTT; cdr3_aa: CASSLFGAGDLHQPQHF
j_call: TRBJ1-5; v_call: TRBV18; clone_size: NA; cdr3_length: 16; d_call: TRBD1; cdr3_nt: TGTGCCAGCTCTTTCGGACAGGCAGATAGCAATCAGCCCCAGCATTTT; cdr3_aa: CASSFGQADSNQPQHF
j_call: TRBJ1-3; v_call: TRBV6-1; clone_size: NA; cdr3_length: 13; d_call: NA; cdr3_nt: TGTGCCAGCAGGGAAGCCTCTGGAAACACCATATATTTT; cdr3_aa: CASREASGNTIYF
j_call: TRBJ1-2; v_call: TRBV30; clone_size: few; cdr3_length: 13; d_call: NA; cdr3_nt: TGTGCCTGGAGAAAAACAGGGAGCTATGGCTACACCTTC; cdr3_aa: CAWRKTGSYGYTF
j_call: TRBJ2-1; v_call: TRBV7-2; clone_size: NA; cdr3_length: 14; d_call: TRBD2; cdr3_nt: TGTGCCAGCAGCTTAGATGGGACTAGCTATGAGCAGTTCTTC; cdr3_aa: CASSLDGTSYEQFF
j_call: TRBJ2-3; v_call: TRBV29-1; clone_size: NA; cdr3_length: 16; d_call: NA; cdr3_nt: TGCAGCGTCCACTTCCTTACGGGGAGGTCCCCAGATACGCAGTATTTT; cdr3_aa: CSVHFLTGRSPDTQYF
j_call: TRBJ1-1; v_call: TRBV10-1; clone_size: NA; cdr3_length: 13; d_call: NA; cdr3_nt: TGCGCCAGCAGCCGGGACCCGAACGCTGAAGCTTTCTTT; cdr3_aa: CASSRDPNAEAFF
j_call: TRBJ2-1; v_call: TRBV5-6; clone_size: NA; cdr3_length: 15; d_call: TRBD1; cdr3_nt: TGTGCCAGCAGCAAAGGACAGGGGAGGAGCAATGAGCAGTTCTTC; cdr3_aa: CASSKGQGRSNEQFF